The rows below give T cell receptor beta chains drawn from one sample of a study of OX40 agonist ivuxolimab in advanced cancers. Profiled with immunoSEQ multiplex PCR; TCRdb holds only in-frame clones, not every one. The data hold about 9,700 clones, with 75% to 85% observed a single time. The sequencing used CD4+ or CD8+ T cells sorted from blood, collected in a trial of the OX40 agonist ivuxolimab. These receptors came from an adult with an advanced solid tumor such as melanoma, head and neck, liver or kidney cancer. Both conserved end residues are part of each CDR3. Rows give clone size only sometimes, using once, few, many, or a class for an expanded clone.

V	size	J	CDR3
TRBV28	-	TRBJ2-1	CASSGMGTSGRRAYNEQFF
TRBV5-1	-	TRBJ2-1	CASSLWKGEQFF
TRBV27	-	TRBJ1-5	CASSLVSPPNQPQHF
TRBV11-3	-	TRBJ2-3	CASSSPGNSDTQYF
TRBV27	-	TRBJ1-3	CASTASALLSGNTIYF
TRBV11-3	-	TRBJ2-3	CASSLGIAGTTDTQYF
TRBV27	once	TRBJ2-1	CASRPSSGYEQFF
TRBV19	-	TRBJ2-7	CASSTRGINYEQYF
TRBV6-4	-	TRBJ2-3	CASSESGSTDTQYF
TRBV7-6	-	TRBJ2-1	CASSPDNNEQFF
TRBV19	-	TRBJ2-1	CASSPGQGNEQFF
TRBV2	-	TRBJ2-1	CASSESLAVYNEQFF
TRBV12-5	-	TRBJ1-1	CASGLVRGRVTEAFF
TRBV7-9	-	TRBJ2-7	CASSQGPGRDIEQYF
TRBV19	-	TRBJ2-4	CASSTGLAKNIQYF
TRBV7-8	-	TRBJ2-1	CASSFQAGGDYNEQFF
TRBV7-8	-	TRBJ1-1	CASSLVGDKTEAFF
TRBV5-1	-	TRBJ1-1	CASSLDRQGATEAFF
TRBV30	-	TRBJ1-2	CAWSHLGVGGYTF
TRBV15	-	TRBJ2-6	CATSSPLSSGANVLTF
TRBV7-9	once	TRBJ2-5	CAGRTGGLETQYF
TRBV7-9	-	TRBJ2-1	CASSPTDNEQFF
TRBV6-1	-	TRBJ2-5	CASRDRGGETQYF
TRBV7-9	-	TRBJ2-7	CASSPAGRALTTYEQYF
TRBV6-5	-	TRBJ2-3	CASSYGITITDTQYF
TRBV9	-	TRBJ2-1	CASSVDASSSYNEQFF
TRBV27	-	TRBJ2-1	CASTPGGEIYNEQFF
TRBV5-1	-	TRBJ2-2	CASSSGPAGGYTGELFF
TRBV7-9	medium-sized	TRBJ1-1	CASSWEQEAFF
TRBV7-9	-	TRBJ2-2	CASSLLLGRRPGELFF
TRBV5-8	-	TRBJ1-5	CASSLGNSNQPQHF